The 9 T cell receptor beta chains below were found in one sample sequenced in a study of blood T cell repertoires in COVID-19 (dated by TCRdb to 2018 to 2020). Receptors were amplified or captured by the immunoSEQ multiplex PCR assay. In TCRdb, the immuneACCESS table is reduced to in-frame sequences with V and J assigned. These tables do not hold every clone; where another copy was compared, an unresolved V gene accounts for under half, and the others remain unexplained. The sample table holds some 490,000 clones, of which 80% to 90% were seen once. 3% to 4% of the sample belongs to the ten largest clones. Source material: peripheral blood. The receptor source for this set is a human donor in a cohort sampled during active COVID-19.

The genes are TRBV5-1 and TRBJ1-3; the match to TRBD1 covers 8 bases. The germline V gene encodes CDR1 SGHRS and CDR2 YFSETQ. Germline trimming cut 4 bases from V and 4 bases from J; bases unmatched to any gene: 13. This CDR3 spans 17 amino acids. The CDR3 DNA reads TGCGCCAGCAGCCCGGAACTGACAGGGGATGGGGGAAACACCATATATTTT. Translated, it gives CASSPELTGDGGNTIYF.

This clone has a handful of counts. The chain joins TRBV29-1 to TRBJ1-2; D remains unclear. Germline CDR1 is SQVTM and CDR2 is ANQGSEA. The length of the CDR3 is 13 residues. V was trimmed by 2 bases and J by 6 bases, leaving 13 bases between them. The CDR3 spells CSVEPREFNGYTF. In nucleotides, the CDR3 is TGCAGCGTTGAACCCCGGGAATTCAATGGCTACACCTTC.

This chain connects TRBV6-1 to TRBJ2-2, with 8 bases aligning to TRBD1. V trimming: 2 bases; J trimming: 6 bases; junction bases outside the gene matches: 11. From germline, CDR1 is MNHNS and CDR2 SASEGT. The CDR3 extends over 17 amino acids. As DNA, the CDR3 is TGTGCCAGCAGTGAAATGCAGGGGGCCCTCGAGGCCGGGGAGCTGTTTTTT. This gives the protein CASSEMQGALEAGELFF.

The chain links TRBV28 to TRBJ1-6; 7 positions agree with TRBD1. The junction had 9 bases not matched to a gene; V was cut back by 6 bases and J by 7 bases. CDR1 is MDHEN and CDR2 is SYDVKM in the germline V gene. The CDR3 length is 15 residues. CDR3: CASRLTPRGNSPLHF. CDR3 coding DNA: TGTGCCAGCAGATTAACACCCAGGGGGAATTCACCCCTCCACTTT.

V and J are TRBV19 and TRBJ2-2; 8 nucleotides match TRBD1. The CDR3 contains 17 residues. Losses at the gene ends were 5 bases for V and 4 bases for J; bases not matched to a gene: 12. Germline lookup yields CDR1 LNHDA and CDR2 SQIVND (reference sequence). CDR3 in DNA: TGTGCCAGTAGTGTCCGAATGACAGGGGCGAGCACCGGGGAGCTGTTTTTT. It yields the protein CASSVRMTGASTGELFF.

The rearrangement uses TRBV4-3 and TRBJ1-2, with D tentatively TRBD1 (5 bases). Germline-derived CDR1 and CDR2 are LGHNA and YSLEER. V was clipped by 0 bases and J by 5 bases, with 19 bases between them. This CDR3 region has 17 residues. CDR3 in DNA: TGCGCCAGCAGCCAAGATGCGCAGGGAAAGGGATGGTATGGCTACACCTTC. It is translated as CASSQDAQGKGWYGYTF.

A few counts support this clone. The chain couples TRBV7-3 to TRBJ1-2; 10 nucleotides match TRBD1. The V and J ends lost 5 bases and 5 bases, in that order; junction bases with no gene match: 14. The CDR3 has 17 residues. Germline CDR1 reads SGHTA; CDR2 reads FQGTGA. In nucleotides, the CDR3 is TGTGCCAGCAGCCCGAGCCGGGACAGGGGAAGGTTGTATGGCTACACCTTC. Translation: CASSPSRDRGRLYGYTF. Filled out from reference TRBV7-3 and TRBJ1-2, the complete variable domain reads GAGVSQTPSNKVTEKGKYVELRCDPISGHTALYWYRQSLGQGPEFLIYFQGTGAADDSGLPNDRFFAVRPEGSVSTLKIQRTERGDSAVYLCASSPSRDRGRLYGYTFGSGTRLTVV.

The V and J genes are TRBV6-5 and TRBJ2-2; D not certain. V was clipped by 0 bases and J by 0 bases, with 8 bases between them. CDR3 length: 16 amino acids. Looked up from germline, CDR1 is MNHEY and CDR2 is SVGAGI. CDR3 bases: TGTGCCAGCAGTTACTCGGCAGGATCGAACACCGGGGAGCTGTTTTTT. The encoded protein is CASSYSAGSNTGELFF.

The rearrangement links TRBV5-1 to TRBJ2-1, with D tentatively TRBD1 (7 bases). V was trimmed by 4 bases and J by 0 bases, leaving 14 bases between them. Germline V gives CDR1 SGHRS, CDR2 YFSETQ. The CDR3 runs to 16 residues. The CDR3 loop reads CASSRRGLDSYNEQFF. Here the CDR3 DNA reads TGCGCCAGCAGCCGGAGGGGGCTAGACTCCTACAATGAGCAGTTCTTC.